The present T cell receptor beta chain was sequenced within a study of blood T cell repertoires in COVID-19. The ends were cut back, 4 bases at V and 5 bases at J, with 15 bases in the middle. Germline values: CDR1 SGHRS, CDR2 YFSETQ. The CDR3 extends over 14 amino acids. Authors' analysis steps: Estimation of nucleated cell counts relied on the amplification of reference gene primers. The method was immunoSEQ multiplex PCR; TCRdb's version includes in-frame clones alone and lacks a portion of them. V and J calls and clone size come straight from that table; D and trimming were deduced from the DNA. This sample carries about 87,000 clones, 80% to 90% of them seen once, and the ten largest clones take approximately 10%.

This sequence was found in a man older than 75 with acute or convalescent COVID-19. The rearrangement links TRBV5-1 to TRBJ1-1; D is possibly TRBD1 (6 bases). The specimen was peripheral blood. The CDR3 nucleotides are TGCGCCAGCAGCCGTCAGGGGATGGGGACTGAAGCTTTCTTT. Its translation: CASSRQGMGTEAFF.